Presented here are 6 T cell receptor beta chains from one specimen sequenced in a study of cytomegalovirus exposure and HLA in healthy donors. Primers included in the PCR were 60 Vbeta and 13 Jbeta primers. Only in-frame clones appear in the TCRdb table, and some are missing; sequencing was by immunoSEQ multiplex PCR. This repertoire shows approximately 150,000 clones, around 72% found once; its top ten account for around 1.5%. Sequencing input: PBMCs. These receptors came from a woman aged 18-29 years in good health and CMV-seronegative.

As DNA, the CDR3 is TGCAGCGTTGAGGTGTTGGGCTATGAGCAGTTCTTC. Its protein is CSVEVLGYEQFF. This chain links TRBV29-1 with TRBJ2-1; D gene ambiguous. Germline CDR1 reads SQVTM; CDR2 reads ANQGSEA. Trimming pared 3 bases from V and 8 bases from J, leaving 11 bases between. The CDR3 extends over 12 amino acids.

Only a few counts were recorded for this clone. V and J are TRBV7-9 and TRBJ1-1, with D maybe TRBD1 (5 bases). The germline V gene has CDR1 SEHNR and CDR2 FQNEAQ (reference sequence). The V end was cut by 6 bases, the J end by 3 bases, with 17 bases between. The length of the CDR3 is 15 residues. The DNA for the CDR3 is TGTGCCAGCAGACCGGAGGGGTCGGGATACACTGAAGCTTTCTTT. Translation: CASRPEGSGYTEAFF.

As concerns this clone: The same CDR3 also results from other DNA sequences found in this sample. This sequence joins TRBV19 and TRBJ1-1, with D possibly matching TRBD1 (5 bases). The CDR3 contains 13 residues. The germline V gene has CDR1 LNHDA and CDR2 SQIVND (reference sequence). V gave up 3 bases and J gave up 2 bases, with 7 bases separating them. The CDR3 DNA reads as TGTGCCAGTAGTATGCGGGACAACACTGAAGCTTTCTTT. This codes for CASSMRDNTEAFF.

The genes are TRBV2 and TRBJ2-3, with D maybe TRBD2 (6 bases). V lost 7 bases and J lost 4, with 21 bases in between. Germline loops: CDR1 SNHLY, CDR2 FYNNEI. The CDR3 loop spans 16 amino acids. CDR3 in DNA: TGTGCCAGCAAATTAGGGCGAGTGGGAGGATCAGATACGCAGTATTTT. This encodes CASKLGRVGGSDTQYF.

The chain employs TRBV21-1 and TRBJ1-2; the listed D gene, TRBD1, was not tested against the DNA. TRBV21-1 is labeled a pseudogene. The CDR3 has 14 residues. Here the CDR3 DNA reads TGTGCCAGCAGGACCAGGGGGGCCGGCTATGGCTACACCTTC. Encoded protein: CASRTRGAGYGYTF.

This chain links TRBV2 with TRBJ2-7; TRBD2 matches 15 bases. The CDR3 consists of 13 residues. Losses at the gene ends were 8 bases for V and 9 bases for J; bases not matched to a gene: 5. Per the germline V gene, CDR1 is SNHLY and CDR2 is FYNNEI. The CDR3 reads CASGLAGGPGQYF. Written as DNA, the CDR3 is TGTGCCAGCGGACTAGCGGGAGGGCCCGGGCAGTACTTC. The full variable domain, with the rest looked up from reference TRBV2 and TRBJ2-7, is EPEVTQTPSHQVTQMGQEVILRCVPISNHLYFYWYRQILGQKVEFLVSFYNNEISEKSEIFDDQFSVERPDGSNFTLKIRSTKLEDSAMYFCASGLAGGPGQYFGPGTRLTVT.